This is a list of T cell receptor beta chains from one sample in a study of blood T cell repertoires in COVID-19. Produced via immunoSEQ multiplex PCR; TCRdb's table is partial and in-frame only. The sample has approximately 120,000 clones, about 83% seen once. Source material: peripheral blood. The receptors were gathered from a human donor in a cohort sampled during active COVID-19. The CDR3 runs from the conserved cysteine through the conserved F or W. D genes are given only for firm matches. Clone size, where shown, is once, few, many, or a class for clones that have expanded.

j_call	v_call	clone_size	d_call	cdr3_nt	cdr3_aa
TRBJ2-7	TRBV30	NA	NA	TGTGCCTGGAGTGTGCGAAGGCTCCAGGCCTACGAGCAGTACTTC	CAWSVRRLQAYEQYF
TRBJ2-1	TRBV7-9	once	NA	TGTGCCAGCAGCTTATCGTATGAGCAGTTCTTC	CASSLSYEQFF
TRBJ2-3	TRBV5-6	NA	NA	TGTGCCAGCAGCTTGTGGGCTAGGGGGACAGATACGCAGTATTTT	CASSLWARGTDTQYF
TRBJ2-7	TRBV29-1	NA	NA	TGCAGCGTTGAAGCGCCAGTCAGGAGGTTATCCTACGAGCAGTACTTC	CSVEAPVRRLSYEQYF
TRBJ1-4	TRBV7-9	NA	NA	TGTGCCAGCAGCCCGGGGGTTAATGAAAAACTGTTTTTT	CASSPGVNEKLFF
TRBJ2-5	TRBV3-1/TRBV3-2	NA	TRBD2	TGTGCCAGCAGCTCAGCGGGGGGGTATGAGACCCAGTACTTC	CASSSAGGYETQYF
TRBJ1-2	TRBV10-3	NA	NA	TGTGCCATCAGTGCGGACAGCGCCTATGGCTACACCTTC	CAISADSAYGYTF
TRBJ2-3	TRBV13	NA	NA	TGTGCCAGCAGCTTAAGACGGCTAGCTGTCGAAGATACGCAGTATTTT	CASSLRRLAVEDTQYF
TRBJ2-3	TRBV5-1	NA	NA	TGCGCCAGCACCCCTTCCAGCACAGATACGCAGTATTTT	CASTPSSTDTQYF
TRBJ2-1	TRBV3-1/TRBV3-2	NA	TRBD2	TGTGCCAGCAGCGTTTCCAGCGGGGGGCGCTACAATGAGCAGTTCTTC	CASSVSSGGRYNEQFF
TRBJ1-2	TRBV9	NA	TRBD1	TGTGCCAGCAGCCCCCAGGACAGGAGGGTCTATGGCTACACCTTC	CASSPQDRRVYGYTF
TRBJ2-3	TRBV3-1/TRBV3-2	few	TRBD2	TGTGCCAGCAGCCAACTAGCGGGGACCACAGATACGCAGTATTTT	CASSQLAGTTDTQYF
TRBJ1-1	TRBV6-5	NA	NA	TGTGCCAGCAGTCGGGGGAACACTGAAGCTTTCTTT	CASSRGNTEAFF
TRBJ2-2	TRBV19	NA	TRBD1	TGTGCCAGTAGTACTAGACAGGGCACCACCGGGGAGCTGTTTTTT	CASSTRQGTTGELFF
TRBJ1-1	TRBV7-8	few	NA	TGTGCCAGCAGCCCTGGCAGGGTTCGAGGAAGCACTGAAGCTTTCTTT	CASSPGRVRGSTEAFF
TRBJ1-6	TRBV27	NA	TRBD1	TGTGCCAGCAGTGCGCGCCCCGGGACAGGAAATTCACCCCTCCACTTT	CASSARPGTGNSPLHF
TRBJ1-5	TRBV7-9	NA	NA	TGTGCCAGCAGCTTTAGTAGCAATCAGCCCCAGCATTTT	CASSFSSNQPQHF
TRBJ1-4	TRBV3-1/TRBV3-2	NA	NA	TGTGCCAGCAGCCAAGGGATGGGCGCGAACTTTTTT	CASSQGMGANFF
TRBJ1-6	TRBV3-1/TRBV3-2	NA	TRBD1	TGTGCCAGCAGTCTCGGGACAGGGGAGTCACCCCTCCACTTT	CASSLGTGESPLHF
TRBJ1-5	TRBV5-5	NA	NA	TGTGCCAGCAGCTTGGTAGGGGATAGCAATCAGCCCCAGCATTTT	CASSLVGDSNQPQHF
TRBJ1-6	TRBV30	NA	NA	TGTGCCTGGACAGGGGTCTATAATTCACCCCTCCACTTT	CAWTGVYNSPLHF
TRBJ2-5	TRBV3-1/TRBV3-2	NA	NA	TGTGCCAGCAGCCCATACCAGCAAGAGACCCAGTACTTC	CASSPYQQETQYF
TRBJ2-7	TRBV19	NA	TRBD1	TGTGCCAGTAGTCCCCGGGGACAGGGGTCCCACGAGCAGTACTTC	CASSPRGQGSHEQYF
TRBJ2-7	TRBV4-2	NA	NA	TGTGCCAGCAGCCAGCGCCCCGGGGAGACTTTCACCTACGAGCAGTACTTC	CASSQRPGETFTYEQYF
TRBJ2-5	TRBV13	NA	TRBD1	TGTGCCAGCAGCTCCAAACAGGGGATCTGGGAGACCCAGTACTTC	CASSSKQGIWETQYF
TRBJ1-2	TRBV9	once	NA	TGTGCCAGCAGCGTAGGGACAGATGGCTACACCTTC	CASSVGTDGYTF
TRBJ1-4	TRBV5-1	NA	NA	TGCGCCAGCAGCTTTGGGACATCTGGGGAAAAACTGTTTTTT	CASSFGTSGEKLFF
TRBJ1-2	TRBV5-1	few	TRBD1	TGCGCCAGCAGCCCTACAGGGGCCGGTGGCTACACCTTC	CASSPTGAGGYTF
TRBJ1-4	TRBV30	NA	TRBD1	TGTGCCTTGGACAGGGGCGGGGAAAAACTGTTTTTT	CALDRGGEKLFF
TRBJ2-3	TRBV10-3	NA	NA	TGTGCCATCAGTACGGACAGCCTCACAGATACGCAGTATTTT	CAISTDSLTDTQYF